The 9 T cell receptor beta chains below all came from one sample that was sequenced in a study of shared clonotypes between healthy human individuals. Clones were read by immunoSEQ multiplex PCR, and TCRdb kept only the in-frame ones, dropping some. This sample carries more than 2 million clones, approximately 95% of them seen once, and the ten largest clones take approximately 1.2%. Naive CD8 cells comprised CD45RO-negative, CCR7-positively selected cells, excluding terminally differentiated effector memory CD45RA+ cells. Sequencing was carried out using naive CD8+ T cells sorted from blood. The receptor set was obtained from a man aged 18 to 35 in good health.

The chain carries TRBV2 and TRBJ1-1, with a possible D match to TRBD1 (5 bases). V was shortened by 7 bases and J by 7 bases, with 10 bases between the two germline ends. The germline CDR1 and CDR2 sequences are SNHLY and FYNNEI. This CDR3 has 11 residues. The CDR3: CASNRGVEAFF. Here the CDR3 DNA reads TGTGCCAGCAACCGGGGGGTTGAAGCTTTCTTT.

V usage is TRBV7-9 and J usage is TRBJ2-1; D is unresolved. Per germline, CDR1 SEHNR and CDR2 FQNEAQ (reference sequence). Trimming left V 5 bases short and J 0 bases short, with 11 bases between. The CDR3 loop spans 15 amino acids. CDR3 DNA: TGTGCCAGCAGCCCCAGAGTTGGCTCCTACAATGAGCAGTTCTTC. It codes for CASSPRVGSYNEQFF. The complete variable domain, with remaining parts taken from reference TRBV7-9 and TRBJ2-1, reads DTGVSQNPRHKITKRGQNVTFRCDPISEHNRLYWYRQTLGQGPEFLTYFQNEAQLEKSRLLSDRFSAERPKGSFSTLEIQRTEQGDSAMYLCASSPRVGSYNEQFFGPGTRLTVL.

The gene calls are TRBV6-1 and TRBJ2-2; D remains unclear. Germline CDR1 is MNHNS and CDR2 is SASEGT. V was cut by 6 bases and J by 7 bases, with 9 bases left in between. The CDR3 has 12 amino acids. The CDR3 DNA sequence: TGTGCCAGCAGAGAGAACGTCGGGGAGCTGTTTTTT. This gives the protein CASRENVGELFF.

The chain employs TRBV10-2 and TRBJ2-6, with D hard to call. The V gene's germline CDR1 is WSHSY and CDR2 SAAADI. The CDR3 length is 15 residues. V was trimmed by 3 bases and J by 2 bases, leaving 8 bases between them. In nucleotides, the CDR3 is TGCGCCAGCAGTGAATGGGTGGCTGGGGCCAACGTCCTGACTTTC. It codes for CASSEWVAGANVLTF.

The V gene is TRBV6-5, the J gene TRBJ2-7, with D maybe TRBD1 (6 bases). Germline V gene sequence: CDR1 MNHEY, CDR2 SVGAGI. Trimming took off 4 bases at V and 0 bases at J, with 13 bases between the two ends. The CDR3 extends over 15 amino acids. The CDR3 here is CASSFSGAGSYEQYF. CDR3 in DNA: TGTGCCAGCAGTTTTTCAGGGGCCGGCTCCTACGAGCAGTACTTC.

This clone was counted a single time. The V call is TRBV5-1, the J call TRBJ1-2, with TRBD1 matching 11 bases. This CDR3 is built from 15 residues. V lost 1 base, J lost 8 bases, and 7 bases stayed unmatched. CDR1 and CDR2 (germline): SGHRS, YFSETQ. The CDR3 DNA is TGCGCCAGCAGCTTGCGGACAGGGGGCGATGACGGCTACACCTTC. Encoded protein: CASSLRTGGDDGYTF.

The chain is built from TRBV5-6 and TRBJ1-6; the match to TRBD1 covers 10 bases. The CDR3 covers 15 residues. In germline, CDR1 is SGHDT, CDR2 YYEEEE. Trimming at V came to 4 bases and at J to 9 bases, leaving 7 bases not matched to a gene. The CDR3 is CASSQGTGAFSPLHF. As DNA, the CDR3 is TGTGCCAGCAGCCAAGGGACAGGGGCTTTTTCACCCCTCCACTTT. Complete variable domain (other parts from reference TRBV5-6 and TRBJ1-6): DAGVTQSPTHLIKTRGQQVTLRCSPKSGHDTVSWYQQALGQGPQFIFQYYEEEERQRGNFPDRFSGHQFPNYSSELNVNALLLGDSALYLCASSQGTGAFSPLHFGNGTRLTVT.

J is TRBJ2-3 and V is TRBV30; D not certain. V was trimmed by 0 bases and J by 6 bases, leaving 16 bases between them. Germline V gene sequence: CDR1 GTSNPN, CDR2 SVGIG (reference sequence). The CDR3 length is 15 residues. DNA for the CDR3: TGTGCCTGGAGTGTTGGCATGGGTAAAATTGATACGCAGTATTTT. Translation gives CAWSVGMGKIDTQYF. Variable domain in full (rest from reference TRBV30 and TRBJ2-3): SQTIHQWPATLVQPVGSPLSLECTVEGTSNPNLYWYRQAAGRGLQLLFYSVGIGQISSEVPQNLSASRPQDRQFILSSKKLLLSDSGFYLCAWSVGMGKIDTQYFGPGTRLTVL.

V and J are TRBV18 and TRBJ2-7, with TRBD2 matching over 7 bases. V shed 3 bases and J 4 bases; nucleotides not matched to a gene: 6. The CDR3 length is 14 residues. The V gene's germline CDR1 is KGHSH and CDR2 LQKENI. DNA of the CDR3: TGTGCCAGCTCACCCGGCGGGAGCTTGTACGAGCAGTACTTC. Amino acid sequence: CASSPGGSLYEQYF.